This is a list of T cell receptor beta chains from one sample in a study of beta chain features in type 1 diabetes. Profiling relied on immunoSEQ multiplex PCR, and the TCRdb table lists in-frame clones only, not all of them. The sample yields under 350,000 clones, around 15% seen once. The sequenced sample consisted of naive CD4+ T cells from blood. The receptors originated from a man aged 25 to 40 with type 1 diabetes. Each CDR3 is given with its conserved first and last residue. Each record gives: CDR3 protein, CDR3 DNA, J gene, D gene, V gene, clone size. The D gene is left open where the match is weak. Clone size, where shown, is once, few, many, or a class for clones that have expanded.

CDR3: CAVPLGDGTQYF
DNA: TGTGCCGTCCCGCTCGGAGATGGTACGCAGTATTTT
J: TRBJ2-3
D: NA
V: TRBV25-1
size: few

CDR3: CASSVGGGRARETQYF
DNA: TGTGCCAGCAGCGTAGGGGGCGGGAGGGCAAGGGAGACCCAGTACTTC
J: TRBJ2-5
D: TRBD2
V: TRBV9
size: NA

CDR3: CASSLSGDGYTF
DNA: TGTGCCAGCAGTTTATCGGGAGATGGCTACACCTTC
J: TRBJ1-2
D: NA
V: TRBV28
size: NA

CDR3: CASSIDHSYNEQFF
DNA: TGTGCCAGTAGTATAGACCACTCCTACAATGAGCAGTTCTTC
J: TRBJ2-1
D: NA
V: TRBV19
size: NA

CDR3: CASRARTGDTEAFF
DNA: TGCGCCAGTCGGGCGAGGACAGGGGACACTGAAGCTTTCTTT
J: TRBJ1-1
D: TRBD1
V: TRBV5-1
size: few

CDR3: CASSLQGNYGYTF
DNA: TGTGCCAGCAGCTTACAGGGGAACTATGGCTACACCTTC
J: TRBJ1-2
D: NA
V: TRBV7-2
size: NA

CDR3: CASSGFWEQQPQHF
DNA: TGTGCCAGCAGTGGTTTCTGGGAGCAGCAGCCCCAGCATTTT
J: TRBJ1-5
D: NA
V: TRBV6-6
size: NA

CDR3: CASSQELAWEKDEQYF
DNA: TGTGCCAGCAGCCAGGAACTAGCGTGGGAAAAGGACGAGCAGTACTTC
J: TRBJ2-7
D: TRBD2
V: TRBV14
size: NA

CDR3: CASSLRPLGTEAFF
DNA: TGTGCCAGCAGCTTACGTCCACTAGGGACTGAAGCTTTCTTT
J: TRBJ1-1
D: NA
V: TRBV7-3
size: few

CDR3: CASRLAPQYEQYF
DNA: TGTGCCAGCAGGCTAGCCCCCCAGTACGAGCAGTACTTC
J: TRBJ2-7
D: NA
V: TRBV6-1
size: NA

CDR3: CASSADRGRYEQYF
DNA: TGTGCCAGCAGCGCGGACAGGGGGCGGTACGAGCAGTACTTC
J: TRBJ2-7
D: TRBD1
V: TRBV7-2
size: NA

CDR3: CASSASTGEAFF
DNA: TGTGCCAGCAGTGCCTCCACAGGTGAAGCTTTCTTT
J: TRBJ1-1
D: NA
V: TRBV28
size: NA

CDR3: CASSSRDSRTYEQYF
DNA: TGTGCCAGCAGTTCAAGGGACTCTCGTACCTACGAGCAGTACTTC
J: TRBJ2-7
D: NA
V: TRBV27
size: NA

CDR3: CASSRGRSGETQYF
DNA: TGTGCTAGCAGCCGCGGGAGATCGGGAGAGACCCAGTACTTC
J: TRBJ2-5
D: TRBD2
V: TRBV7-7
size: few

CDR3: CASSEDRGTNEQFF
DNA: TGTGCCAGCAGCGAGGACAGGGGCACCAATGAGCAGTTCTTC
J: TRBJ2-1
D: TRBD1
V: TRBV7-2
size: few

CDR3: CAWSRKQGNYGYTF
DNA: TGTGCCTGGAGCCGAAAACAGGGAAACTATGGCTACACCTTC
J: TRBJ1-2
D: NA
V: TRBV30
size: NA

CDR3: CATRFAGGNNEQFF
DNA: TGTGCCACCCGATTTGCGGGAGGTAACAATGAGCAGTTCTTC
J: TRBJ2-1
D: TRBD2
V: TRBV15
size: few

CDR3: CASSLGPGDPNTGELFF
DNA: TGTGCCAGCAGCTTAGGACCAGGGGATCCAAACACCGGGGAGCTGTTTTTT
J: TRBJ2-2
D: NA
V: TRBV7-9
size: few

CDR3: CASTTGQGNYGYTF
DNA: TGCGCCAGCACCACGGGTCAGGGGAACTATGGCTACACCTTC
J: TRBJ1-2
D: NA
V: TRBV4-1
size: few

CDR3: CASSRFLEGRGNEQFF
DNA: TGTGCCAGCAGCCGTTTTTTGGAGGGCCGGGGGAATGAGCAGTTCTTC
J: TRBJ2-1
D: NA
V: TRBV7-9
size: few

CDR3: CASSSRRGTEAFF
DNA: TGTGCCAGCAGTAGCAGGAGGGGCACTGAAGCTTTCTTT
J: TRBJ1-1
D: NA
V: TRBV2
size: few

CDR3: CASSTRESAQHF
DNA: TGTGCCAGTAGTACACGAGAAAGCGCCCAGCATTTT
J: TRBJ1-5
D: NA
V: TRBV19
size: NA

CDR3: CATSSLGGQPQHF
DNA: TGTGCCACCAGCAGTTTGGGGGGACAGCCCCAGCATTTT
J: TRBJ1-5
D: NA
V: TRBV15
size: NA

CDR3: CSVSQGQHRPAGEQYF
DNA: TGCAGCGTATCACAGGGGCAACATAGGCCAGCGGGCGAGCAGTACTTC
J: TRBJ2-7
D: NA
V: TRBV29-1
size: NA

CDR3: CASSLAGNEQFF
DNA: TGTGCCAGCAGCCTAGCTGGGAATGAGCAGTTCTTC
J: TRBJ2-1
D: NA
V: TRBV6-5
size: few

CDR3: CSVVFRAGINQPQHF
DNA: TGCAGCGTTGTGTTTAGGGCAGGGATCAATCAGCCCCAGCATTTT
J: TRBJ1-5
D: NA
V: TRBV29-1
size: NA

CDR3: CASSLLLTREGDTQYF
DNA: TGTGCCAGCAGCTTACTACTGACTCGGGAGGGGGATACGCAGTATTTT
J: TRBJ2-3
D: TRBD2
V: TRBV7-2
size: few

CDR3: CASSAVGLAVNEQFF
DNA: TGTGCCAGCAGCGCCGTGGGGCTAGCGGTTAATGAGCAGTTCTTC
J: TRBJ2-1
D: TRBD2
V: TRBV9
size: few

CDR3: CASSSGTSGVGNEQFF
DNA: TGCGCCAGCAGCTCCGGGACTAGCGGGGTTGGGAATGAGCAGTTCTTC
J: TRBJ2-1
D: TRBD2
V: TRBV5-1
size: NA

CDR3: CASSLDHSKNIQYF
DNA: TGCGCCAGCAGCTTGGATCATTCCAAAAACATTCAGTACTTC
J: TRBJ2-4
D: NA
V: TRBV5-1
size: once

CDR3: CASTKTGEPYNEQFF
DNA: TGTGCCAGCACCAAGACGGGGGAGCCTTACAATGAGCAGTTCTTC
J: TRBJ2-1
D: NA
V: TRBV7-2
size: few

CDR3: CASSMPQGVGNQPQHF
DNA: TGTGCCAGTAGTATGCCCCAGGGCGTTGGCAATCAGCCCCAGCATTTT
J: TRBJ1-5
D: NA
V: TRBV19
size: few

CDR3: CAIGQGNTIYF
DNA: TGTGCCATCGGCCAGGGAAACACCATATATTTT
J: TRBJ1-3
D: NA
V: TRBV10-3
size: few

CDR3: CASSLSTGSGELFF
DNA: TGCGCCAGCAGCTTGTCGACAGGGTCCGGGGAGCTGTTTTTT
J: TRBJ2-2
D: TRBD1
V: TRBV5-1
size: few

CDR3: CASSLGGQGARETQYF
DNA: TGCGCCAGCAGCTTGGGAGGACAGGGGGCTCGGGAGACCCAGTACTTC
J: TRBJ2-5
D: TRBD1
V: TRBV5-1
size: NA

CDR3: CASRGGSRFRETQYF
DNA: TGCGCCAGCAGGGGCGGGAGCCGGTTCCGAGAGACCCAGTACTTC
J: TRBJ2-5
D: TRBD2
V: TRBV5-1
size: few

CDR3: CASSPTATQNTEAFF
DNA: TGTGCCAGCTCACCAACAGCTACACAGAACACTGAAGCTTTCTTT
J: TRBJ1-1
D: NA
V: TRBV18
size: NA

CDR3: CASSPWGLAGQNIQYF
DNA: TGTGCCAGCAGCCCGTGGGGACTAGCGGGCCAAAACATTCAGTACTTC
J: TRBJ2-4
D: TRBD2
V: TRBV7-2
size: few

CDR3: CASSQGGGHRFEKLFF
DNA: TGTGCCAGCAGCCAAGGAGGGGGCCACCGCTTTGAAAAACTGTTTTTT
J: TRBJ1-4
D: TRBD1
V: TRBV4-2
size: NA

CDR3: CASSQGFSNEQFF
DNA: TGTGCCAGCAGCCAGGGGTTCTCCAATGAGCAGTTCTTC
J: TRBJ2-1
D: NA
V: TRBV7-3
size: NA

CDR3: CASSLDSRGREQYF
DNA: TGTGCCAGCAGCTTAGACAGTCGGGGTCGCGAGCAGTACTTC
J: TRBJ2-7
D: NA
V: TRBV7-9
size: few

CDR3: CASSLTDTQYF
DNA: TGTGCCAGCAGTCTGACAGATACGCAGTATTTT
J: TRBJ2-3
D: NA
V: TRBV28
size: NA

CDR3: CASSAGQGITEAFF
DNA: TGTGCCAGCAGCGCCGGACAGGGGATAACTGAAGCTTTCTTT
J: TRBJ1-1
D: TRBD1
V: TRBV7-2
size: NA

CDR3: CASSTGHGAYEQYF
DNA: TGTGCCAGCAGTACGGGACACGGGGCCTACGAGCAGTACTTC
J: TRBJ2-7
D: NA
V: TRBV6-1
size: NA

CDR3: CATSRDPEAYEQYF
DNA: TGTGCCACCAGCAGAGATCCGGAGGCCTACGAGCAGTACTTC
J: TRBJ2-7
D: NA
V: TRBV15
size: few

CDR3: CASSMGDSSYEQYF
DNA: TGTGCCAGCAGCATGGGGGACAGCTCCTACGAGCAGTACTTC
J: TRBJ2-7
D: TRBD1
V: TRBV6-1
size: NA

CDR3: CASSPAGPHGYTF
DNA: TGTGCCAGCTCACCGGCGGGACCTCATGGCTACACCTTC
J: TRBJ1-2
D: NA
V: TRBV18
size: few

CDR3: CASSVAGAETQYF
DNA: TGTGCCAGCAGCGTAGCGGGAGCCGAGACCCAGTACTTC
J: TRBJ2-5
D: NA
V: TRBV9
size: few

CDR3: CASSDPSGRVNEQFF
DNA: TGTGCCAGTAGTGACCCCAGCGGGAGGGTTAATGAGCAGTTCTTC
J: TRBJ2-1
D: TRBD2
V: TRBV19
size: once

CDR3: CASSVVTQGTEAFF
DNA: TGTGCCAGCAGCGTAGTGACTCAGGGGACTGAAGCTTTCTTT
J: TRBJ1-1
D: NA
V: TRBV9
size: few

CDR3: CASSLGTDFEQYF
DNA: TGTGCCAGCAGCTTAGGCACTGACTTTGAGCAGTACTTC
J: TRBJ2-7
D: NA
V: TRBV7-2
size: few

CDR3: CASSILGLRGISYNEQFF
DNA: TGTGCCAGTAGTATTCTGGGTTTGCGCGGGATCTCCTACAATGAGCAGTTCTTC
J: TRBJ2-1
D: NA
V: TRBV19
size: NA

CDR3: CASRGTSGSYNEQFF
DNA: TGTGCCAGCAGGGGTACTAGCGGGAGTTACAATGAGCAGTTCTTC
J: TRBJ2-1
D: TRBD2
V: TRBV2
size: NA

CDR3: CASRGTGYEGDEKLFF
DNA: TGTGCCAGCCGCGGGACAGGGTATGAAGGAGATGAAAAACTGTTTTTT
J: TRBJ1-4
D: TRBD1
V: TRBV11-1
size: NA

CDR3: CASSQDFPAGTNTGELFF
DNA: TGCGCCAGCAGCCAAGATTTCCCAGCGGGAACGAACACCGGGGAGCTGTTTTTT
J: TRBJ2-2
D: TRBD2
V: TRBV4-3
size: NA

CDR3: CASRQGQGNTEAFF
DNA: TGTGCCAGCAGGCAGGGACAGGGGAACACTGAAGCTTTCTTT
J: TRBJ1-1
D: TRBD1
V: TRBV7-9
size: NA

CDR3: CASSFSGRAYEQYF
DNA: TGTGCCAGCAGTTTTAGCGGGAGAGCCTACGAGCAGTACTTC
J: TRBJ2-7
D: TRBD2
V: TRBV6-5
size: NA

CDR3: CASSAQPGQGTTNTGELFF
DNA: TGCGCCAGCAGCGCACAACCGGGACAGGGGACCACGAACACCGGGGAGCTGTTTTTT
J: TRBJ2-2
D: TRBD1
V: TRBV4-3
size: few

CDR3: CASSTTPTGWEQYF
DNA: TGTGCCAGCTCAACAACCCCAACAGGTTGGGAGCAGTACTTC
J: TRBJ2-7
D: NA
V: TRBV18
size: few